This T cell receptor beta chain is from a study of shared clonotypes between healthy human individuals. Study-wide background: Three plates were used per donor for CD4 naive, three for CD4 memory, two for CD8 naive and one for CD8 memory.

A word on this clone: The antigen remains unidentified.

Researchers partitioned CD4+ cells into CD45RA+ naive and CD45RA-negative memory subsets. Notes on the study in general: Incomplete sequencing of sorted subsets was indicated by rarefaction despite large depth. The study found lower generation probabilities in non-shared clonotypes than in those shared by all four donors.

Measured with immunoSEQ multiplex PCR; TCRdb has only the in-frame clones, and not every one. The data hold more than 2,000,000 clones, with 93% observed a single time. The CDR3 runs to 17 residues. V gave up 5 bases and J gave up 4 bases; unmatched junction bases: 5. CDR1 is SGHTA, CDR2 FQGTGA, per germline. This receptor was taken from a man aged 18 to 29 in good health. Some clones in this sample may be carry-over from other donors' samples. This chain joins TRBV7-3 and TRBJ2-2; TRBD2 matches 15 bases. The sequencing sample was made of naive CD4+ T cells from PBMCs. This sample's subset: CD45RA+ positively selected. The CDR3 region is CASSPRTSGRGTGELFF. The CDR3 DNA reads as TGTGCCAGCAGCCCACGGACTAGCGGGAGGGGCACCGGGGAGCTGTTTTTT.